This T cell receptor beta chain derives from a study of blood T cell repertoires in COVID-19. On the study more broadly: There were acute and convalescent COVID-19 samples, and they came from the United States, Italy and Spain. Sources were T cells, B-cell-depleted T cells, or PBMCs; the material itself was cDNA or gDNA.

Profiling relied on immunoSEQ multiplex PCR, and the TCRdb table lists in-frame clones only, not all of them. This table has about 210,000 clones, around 84% appearing once. Sequenced material: PBMCs or T cells enriched from blood (not recorded which). The receptor was derived from a man aged 40-49 years who had recovered from COVID-19.

In DNA form, the CDR3 reads TGTGCCAGCAGCGCAATAGCGGGAGGGAGCCATGAGCAGTTCTTC. It yields the protein CASSAIAGGSHEQFF. The chain is built from TRBV7-2 and TRBJ2-1, with 11 nucleotides matching TRBD2. V was clipped by 5 bases and J by 8 bases; unmatched bases: 8. The CDR3 extends over 15 amino acids. From germline, CDR1 is SGHTA and CDR2 FQGNSA.